Presented here are 15 T cell receptor beta chains from one specimen sequenced in a study of blood T cells in healthy people across ages. The use of a sample-barcoded 5' primer and a J-beta primer mix characterized a second PCR of about 7 to 12 cycles. TCRdb independently ran MiXCR on the 5' RACE reads; one entry per CDR3 protein. The sample has some 790,000 distinct CDR3 sequences, about 30% seen once. The sequencing input was blood. These receptors were taken from a woman older than 75 in good health.

The rearrangement uses TRBV30 and TRBJ1-2, with D maybe TRBD1 (6 bases). V lost 3 bases and J 2 bases, leaving 13 bases between the germline ends. From germline, CDR1 is GTSNPN and CDR2 SVGIG (reference sequence). The CDR3 is made up of 14 amino acids. The CDR3 DNA is TGTGCCTGGAGATCCAGGGGAAAAAACTATGGCTACACCTTC. Its protein product is CAWRSRGKNYGYTF.

This clonotype has just a few counts. The junction shows a germline mismatch at one end, possibly a read error. This chain uses TRBV6-2 or TRBV6-3 with TRBJ1-6; 8 nucleotides line up with TRBD1. Germline V gene sequence: CDR1 MNHEY, CDR2 SVGEGT. CDR3 length: 17 amino acids. The CDR3 protein is CASRSGQASSYNSPPHF. Here the CDR3 DNA reads TGTGCCAGCAGATCGGGACAGGCGAGCTCCTATAATTCACCCCCCCACTTT.

As concerns this clonotype: A much larger clonotype is one base distant, so this may be a read error. This sequence joins TRBV10-3 and TRBJ1-2; the D gene is possibly TRBD1 (6 bases). Deletions cut 6 bases from V and 0 bases from J, with 11 bases between. This CDR3 region has 14 residues. Germline V lookup: CDR1 ENHRY, CDR2 SYGVKD. This CDR3 reads CAIRVDSPNYGYTF. The DNA of the CDR3 is TGTGCCATCAGGGTGGACAGCCCTAACTATGGCTACACCTTC.

On this clonotype itself: A much more abundant neighbour one base away suggests this may be a read error. The chain is built from TRBV4-2 and TRBJ2-3; 11 bases fit TRBD2. The CDR3 runs 17 residues. The junction had 12 bases not matched to a gene; V was cut back by 4 bases and J by 6 bases. In germline, CDR1 is LGHNA, CDR2 YNFKEQ. The CDR3 is CASSRRSLSGGADTQYF. In nucleotides, the CDR3 is TGTGCCAGCAGCCGAAGGAGCCTTAGCGGGGGGGCCGATACGCAGTATTTT.

About this clonotype itself: A much larger clone differs from this one at a single base, so this may be a read error. The V gene is TRBV15, the J gene TRBJ1-2; the D is unclear. Germline loops: CDR1 LNHNV, CDR2 YYDKDF (reference sequence). V was clipped by 2 bases and J by 2 bases, with 9 bases between them. The CDR3 loop spans 14 amino acids. CDR3 loop: CATSRSEGNYGYTF. DNA of the CDR3: TGTGCCACCAGCAGATCAGAGGGAAACTATGGCTACACCTTC.

This clonotype has a count of ten or more. V and J are TRBV12-3 or TRBV12-4 and TRBJ1-2; TRBD1 aligns across 10 bases. This CDR3 is built from 16 residues. V lost 4 bases and J lost 5; bases outside the gene matches: 10. CDR3 protein: CASSSHQPGQGYGYTF. The CDR3 bases are TGTGCCAGCAGTTCGCACCAACCGGGACAGGGGTATGGCTACACCTTC.

As for this clonotype: This clone may be a read error of a much larger clone one base away. The chain couples TRBV7-2 to TRBJ2-1; 7 bases line up with TRBD1. Germline V gene data show CDR1 as SGHTA and CDR2 as FQGNSA. Trimming at V came to 7 bases and at J to 2 bases, leaving 8 bases not matched to a gene. The CDR3 has 15 residues. The CDR3 bases are TGTGCCAGCAAGACAGGGAGTGGAACCTACAATGAGCAGTTCTTC. Protein: CASKTGSGTYNEQFF. Drawing the rest from reference TRBV7-2 and TRBJ2-1, the complete variable domain is GAGVSQSPSNKVTEKGKDVELRCDPISGHTALYWYRQSLGQGLEFLIYFQGNSAPDKSGLPSDRFSAERTGGSVSTLTIQRTQQEDSAVYLCASKTGSGTYNEQFFGPGTRLTVL.

There are a few counts of this clonotype. This chain connects TRBV2 to TRBJ2-3; 10 nucleotides agree with TRBD2. After removal of 6 bases from V and 6 bases from J, the junction contained 18 bases not matched to a gene. CDR1 and CDR2 from the germline V gene are SNHLY and FYNNEI. The CDR3 runs 18 residues. In DNA form, the CDR3 reads TGTGCCAGCAGACCCAGTGCGTTTGGGACTAGCGTAGGTGATACGCAGTATTTT. Translation gives CASRPSAFGTSVGDTQYF.

This clonotype came up a few times. A single base separates this from a much larger clone, so it may be a read error. The rearrangement uses TRBV7-2 and TRBJ2-4; 7 positions agree with TRBD1. V was clipped by 1 base and J by 9 bases; unmatched bases: 6. Germline CDR1 reads SGHTA; CDR2 reads FQGNSA. The CDR3 contains 14 residues. The CDR3: CASSLDRQGGIQYF. The CDR3 DNA reads TGTGCCAGCAGCTTAGACCGACAGGGCGGCATTCAGTACTTC.

This chain links TRBV20-1 with TRBJ1-2; 9 bases match TRBD1. The CDR3 extends over 15 amino acids. The V segment lost 1 base and the J segment 7 bases; nucleotides outside the gene matches: 10. CDR1 and CDR2 (germline): DFQATT, SNEGSKA (reference sequence). CDR3 nucleotides: TGCAGTGCTAGAGTTGGACAGGGGTTGGTGTCTGGCTACACCTTC. Protein sequence: CSARVGQGLVSGYTF.

This clonotype was counted only a few times. This chain uses TRBV14 with TRBJ1-4; D gene uncertain. V gave up 1 base and J gave up 0 bases, with 9 bases separating them. Per the germline V gene, CDR1 is SGHDN and CDR2 is FVKESK. The CDR3 runs to 16 residues. In DNA form, the CDR3 reads TGTGCCAGCAGCCAAGGGATGAGCCCAACTAATGAAAAACTGTTTTTT. Protein sequence: CASSQGMSPTNEKLFF. The whole variable domain, remainder taken from reference TRBV14 and TRBJ1-4, is EAGVTQFPSHSVIEKGQTVTLRCDPISGHDNLYWYRRVMGKEIKFLLHFVKESKQDESGMPNNRFLAERTGGTYSTLKVQPAELEDSGVYFCASSQGMSPTNEKLFFGSGTQLSVL.

This clonotype was counted only a few times. The chain links TRBV4-2 to TRBJ1-1, with D tentatively TRBD1 (6 bases). The CDR3 contains 14 residues. Germline V lookup: CDR1 LGHNA, CDR2 YNFKEQ. V dropped 4 bases and J dropped 8 bases, with 17 bases sitting between them. The CDR3 loop is CASSRDGTRPEAFF. The CDR3 bases are TGTGCCAGCAGCCGGGACGGGACAAGGCCCGAAGCTTTCTTT.

The chain links TRBV7-8 to TRBJ2-2, with D perhaps TRBD1 or TRBD2 (6 bases each). This CDR3 region has 15 residues. Germline V gene sequence: CDR1 SGHVS, CDR2 FQNEAQ. Trimming removed 1 base at V and 6 bases at J, with 12 bases between. The CDR3 DNA is TGTGCCAGCAGCTTAGGGGGGGCTAAGGCCGGGGAGCTGTTTTTT. Its protein is CASSLGGAKAGELFF.

This rearrangement joins TRBV7-9 to TRBJ2-5, with TRBD2 matching over 8 bases. The DNA end favors TRBJ2-7, so the J call may be wrong. The CDR3 runs 17 residues. CDR1 and CDR2 from the germline V gene are SEHNR and FQNEAQ (reference sequence). CDR3 sequence (DNA): TGTGCCAGCAGCTTAATTACCGACCTGGGACTAGCCTACGAGCAGTACTTC. As protein: CASSLITDLGLAYEQYF.

CDR3 bases: TGTGCTAGTGGTTTGTCTTCCCGCAGGTACAATGAGCAGTACTTC. It yields the protein CASGLSSRRYNEQYF. The J gene is TRBJ2-7, the V gene TRBV12-5; D not certain. This CDR3 is 15 amino acids long. Germline CDR1 reads LGHNT; CDR2 reads FRNRAP. Trimming removed 2 bases from V and 7 bases from J, with 18 bases in between.